The 22 T cell receptor beta chains given below trace back to one sample, sequenced in a study of shared clonotypes between healthy human individuals. The protocol was immunoSEQ multiplex PCR, while the TCRdb copy is restricted to in-frame clones and leaves out a portion. The sample lists about 600,000 clones, almost 97% seen once, with 0.057% in the top ten. Sequencing was performed on naive CD4+ T cells sorted from blood. The sample's subset: CD45RA+ positively selected. Receptor source: a woman aged 30 to 39 in good health.

The chain carries TRBV5-1 and TRBJ2-2, with D possibly being TRBD2 (6 bases). This CDR3 is 17 amino acids long. Trimming cost V 0 bases and J 5 bases, with 17 bases left between them. Germline CDR1 SGHRS, CDR2 YFSETQ. As DNA, the CDR3 is TGCGCCAGCAGCTTGGCTGTTTACCGAGGAGGGACCGGGGAGCTGTTTTTT. Its translation is CASSLAVYRGGTGELFF.

The chain joins TRBV5-1 to TRBJ2-3; D is tentatively TRBD1 or TRBD2 (5 bases each). The length of the CDR3 is 14 residues. Germline assignment: CDR1 SGHRS and CDR2 YFSETQ. V lost 4 bases, J lost 0 bases, and 9 bases lay in between. The chain's CDR3 is CASSIGDSTDTQYF. The CDR3 DNA reads TGCGCCAGCAGCATTGGGGACAGCACAGATACGCAGTATTTT.

The gene calls are TRBV19 and TRBJ2-1; no firm D call. CDR3 length: 18 amino acids. Trimming took 1 base from V and 4 from J, leaving 20 bases between them. Germline loops: CDR1 LNHDA, CDR2 SQIVND (reference sequence). The CDR3 DNA reads as TGTGCCAGTAGTATAGGATTACTCCGGGCCGGTGAATACAATGAGCAGTTCTTC. The encoded protein is CASSIGLLRAGEYNEQFF.

The chain is built from TRBV19 and TRBJ2-7, with 9 bases lining up with TRBD2. Looked up from germline, CDR1 is LNHDA and CDR2 is SQIVND (reference sequence). The CDR3 is made up of 14 amino acids. Unmatched junction bases numbered 2, after V lost 1 base and J lost 4 bases. CDR3 in DNA: TGTGCCAGTAGTATAGCTAGCGGGACGTACGAGCAGTACTTC. This translates into CASSIASGTYEQYF.

A single count supports this clone. V and J are TRBV6-4 and TRBJ1-1; tentatively, D is TRBD1 (6 bases). The V and J ends lost 3 bases and 8 bases respectively, with 10 bases between them. Per germline, CDR1 MRHNA and CDR2 SNTAGT. This CDR3 region has 12 residues. The CDR3 DNA reads as TGTGCCAGCAGTGATGTAACAGGGGAAGCTTTCTTT. Its protein product is CASSDVTGEAFF.

The rearrangement joins TRBV5-6 to TRBJ2-5; weak D call: TRBD1 (6 bases). Germline V lookup: CDR1 SGHDT, CDR2 YYEEEE. Trimming took off 4 bases at V and 5 bases at J, with 12 bases between the two ends. The CDR3 covers 13 residues. CDR3 sequence: CASSLGQHETQYF. In DNA, the CDR3 is TGTGCCAGCAGCCTTGGACAGCATGAGACCCAGTACTTC.

This sequence joins TRBV6-1 and TRBJ2-3, with 12 nucleotides matching TRBD2. J gave up 2 bases and V 4 bases, and 4 bases lay outside the gene matches. Germline assignment: CDR1 MNHNS and CDR2 SASEGT. The CDR3 sequence is 16 residues long. Here the CDR3 DNA reads TGTGCCAGCAGTGGGTGGACTAGCGGGACCACAGATACGCAGTATTTT. This codes for CASSGWTSGTTDTQYF.

The sample holds one count of this clone. The V gene is TRBV28, the J gene TRBJ2-7, with 10 bases matching TRBD1. The CDR3 is 16 residues long. After removal of 3 bases from V and 3 bases from J, the junction contained 8 bases not matched to a gene. Per germline, CDR1 MDHEN and CDR2 SYDVKM. The CDR3 bases are TGTGCCAGCAGTTTGCCCTCCGGGACAGGGGTCTACGAGCAGTACTTC. Its translation: CASSLPSGTGVYEQYF. Full variable domain (outside the CDR3, taken from reference TRBV28 and TRBJ2-7): DVKVTQSSRYLVKRTGEKVFLECVQDMDHENMFWYRQDPGLGLRLIYFSYDVKMKEKGDIPEGYSVSREKKERFSLILESASTNQTSMYLCASSLPSGTGVYEQYFGPGTRLTVT.

This rearrangement joins TRBV28 to TRBJ2-7; 8 bases align to TRBD1. The CDR3 length is 16 residues. J was trimmed by 1 base and V by 6 bases; bases with no gene match: 11. CDR1 and CDR2 from the germline V gene are MDHEN and SYDVKM. In DNA form, the CDR3 reads TGTGCCAGCAGGGATAGGTACAGGGGGAAATCCTACGAGCAGTACTTC. This encodes CASRDRYRGKSYEQYF.

The chain links TRBV27 to TRBJ2-1; D may be TRBD1 (6 bases). Deletions cut 2 bases from V and 10 bases from J, with 12 bases between. In germline, CDR1 is MNHEY, CDR2 SMNVEV (reference sequence). The CDR3 extends over 13 amino acids. CDR3 nucleotide sequence: TGTGCCAGCAGTTTACGCGACAGGTTAGAGCAGTTCTTC. This translates into CASSLRDRLEQFF.

This clone was found many times. The chain links TRBV7-9 to TRBJ2-7; 7 nucleotides match TRBD2. Germline V gene data show CDR1 as SEHNR and CDR2 as FQNEAQ (reference sequence). V dropped 4 bases and J dropped 7; count of bases not matched to a gene: 10. This CDR3 comprises 14 residues. DNA for the CDR3: TGTGCCAGCAGCTACGGACTAGACCCAGGGGAGCAGTACTTC. Translated, it gives CASSYGLDPGEQYF.

This chain joins TRBV28 and TRBJ1-3; D perhaps matches TRBD1 (6 bases). V gave up 8 bases and J gave up 1 base, with 12 bases separating them. This CDR3 comprises 14 residues. Germline assignment: CDR1 MDHEN and CDR2 SYDVKM. The CDR3 region has the DNA TGTGCCAGCTTAGTAACAGGGTCTGGAAACACCATATATTTT. It translates to CASLVTGSGNTIYF.

The chain couples TRBV5-1 to TRBJ2-1; 15 bases match TRBD2. Germline CDR1 SGHRS, CDR2 YFSETQ. This CDR3 contains 17 residues. The V gene end was trimmed by 4 bases and the J gene end by 9 bases; junction bases not matched to a gene: 11. CDR3 residues: CASSPPGLAGGGGEQFF. CDR3 DNA: TGCGCCAGCAGCCCCCCCGGACTAGCGGGAGGGGGTGGTGAGCAGTTCTTC.

This sequence joins TRBV30 and TRBJ2-7; perhaps TRBD2 as D (6 bases). V was pared by 1 base and J by 4 bases, with 20 bases between. This CDR3 has 16 residues. Germline V CDR1 and CDR2: GTSNPN, SVGIG (reference sequence). CDR3: CAWSGWGRRSGYEQYF. The CDR3 nucleotides are TGTGCCTGGAGTGGCTGGGGGAGGAGATCGGGATACGAGCAGTACTTC. The full variable domain, rest sourced from reference TRBV30 and TRBJ2-7, is SQTIHQWPATLVQPVGSPLSLECTVEGTSNPNLYWYRQAAGRGLQLLFYSVGIGQISSEVPQNLSASRPQDRQFILSSKKLLLSDSGFYLCAWSGWGRRSGYEQYFGPGTRLTVT.

A remark on this clone: Other DNA sequences from this sample encode an identical CDR3 as well. The rearrangement links TRBV28 to TRBJ2-3, with D perhaps given as TRBD1 or TRBD2 (6 bases each). The length of the CDR3 is 14 residues. From germline, CDR1 is MDHEN and CDR2 SYDVKM. The V and J ends lost 5 bases and 2 bases respectively, with 11 bases between them. CDR3 DNA sequence: TGTGCCAGCAGTCCAGGGGACTCCACAGATACGCAGTATTTT. Residues: CASSPGDSTDTQYF. Full variable domain (missing parts from reference TRBV28 and TRBJ2-3): DVKVTQSSRYLVKRTGEKVFLECVQDMDHENMFWYRQDPGLGLRLIYFSYDVKMKEKGDIPEGYSVSREKKERFSLILESASTNQTSMYLCASSPGDSTDTQYFGPGTRLTVL.

The chain recombines TRBV7-7 with TRBJ2-2, with 9 bases aligning to TRBD2. From germline, CDR1 is SSHAT and CDR2 FNYEAQ (reference sequence). The junction had 13 bases not matched to a gene; V was cut back by 4 bases and J by 7 bases. The CDR3 loop spans 17 amino acids. CDR3 loop: CASSSRGSGSISGELFF. As DNA, the CDR3 is TGTGCCAGCAGCTCCAGAGGTAGCGGGAGTATTAGCGGGGAGCTGTTTTTT. Based on the CDR3 plus reference TRBV7-7 and TRBJ2-2, the full variable domain is GAGVSQSPRYKVTKRGQDVTLRCDPISSHATLYWYQQALGQGPEFLTYFNYEAQPDKSGLPSDRFSAERPEGSISTLTIQRTEQRDSAMYRCASSSRGSGSISGELFFGEGSRLTVL.

The V call is TRBV5-4, the J call TRBJ2-7; D remains unclear. The CDR3 runs 14 residues. Deletions cut 2 bases from V and 0 bases from J, with 9 bases between. The V gene's germline CDR1 is SGHNT and CDR2 YYREEE (reference sequence). CDR3 nucleotide sequence: TGTGCCAGCAGCTTTGGGTGGGGCTCCTACGAGCAGTACTTC. It is translated as CASSFGWGSYEQYF.

The rearrangement uses TRBV5-6 and TRBJ1-3, with 10 bases that match TRBD1. This CDR3 has 17 residues. CDR1 is SGHDT and CDR2 is YYEEEE in the germline V gene. V lost 0 bases, J lost 0 bases, and 3 bases stayed unmatched. CDR3: CASSLGQGASSGNTIYF. CDR3 coding DNA: TGTGCCAGCAGCTTGGGACAGGGGGCTAGCTCTGGAAACACCATATATTTT.

This chain links TRBV28 with TRBJ2-1; TRBD2 might be the D (6 bases). The CDR3 spans 13 residues. Per germline, CDR1 MDHEN and CDR2 SYDVKM. The V end lost 6 bases, the J end lost 15 bases, and 21 bases lay between the germline ends. DNA for the CDR3: TGTGCCAGCAGGGCTTATGTGGGCGGGGTTGCGTTCTTC. Its protein is CASRAYVGGVAFF. Together with reference TRBV28 and TRBJ2-1, the CDR3 gives the full variable domain: DVKVTQSSRYLVKRTGEKVFLECVQDMDHENMFWYRQDPGLGLRLIYFSYDVKMKEKGDIPEGYSVSREKKERFSLILESASTNQTSMYLCASRAYVGGVAFFGPGTRLTVL.

For the CDR3, the DNA is TGTGCCAGCAGCGTGACAGGGGCGCTTAATGAGCAGTTCTTC. Its translation: CASSVTGALNEQFF. V gene TRBV9 combines with J gene TRBJ2-1, with TRBD1 matching over 8 bases. V was clipped by 2 bases and J by 7 bases; unmatched bases: 5. This CDR3 is built from 14 residues. CDR1 and CDR2 from the germline V gene are SGDLS and YYNGEE.

The chain has TRBV18 and TRBJ1-2; TRBD1 aligns across 8 bases. Germline values: CDR1 KGHSH, CDR2 LQKENI. With 4 bases clipped from V and 7 bases from J, the junction kept 11 bases outside the gene matches. This CDR3 region has 15 residues. As DNA, the CDR3 is TGTGCCAGCTCACTTGATTCAGGGGGCGCGGTTGGCTACACCTTC. Protein: CASSLDSGGAVGYTF.

The J gene is TRBJ2-3, the V gene TRBV5-8; D ambiguous. V was trimmed by 4 bases and J by 6 bases, leaving 15 bases between them. Germline V gives CDR1 SGHTS, CDR2 YDEGEE. There are 14 residues in the CDR3. This chain's CDR3 is CASSLRMRSDTQYF. The CDR3 coding sequence is TGTGCCAGCAGCCTCCGAATGAGATCGGATACGCAGTATTTT.